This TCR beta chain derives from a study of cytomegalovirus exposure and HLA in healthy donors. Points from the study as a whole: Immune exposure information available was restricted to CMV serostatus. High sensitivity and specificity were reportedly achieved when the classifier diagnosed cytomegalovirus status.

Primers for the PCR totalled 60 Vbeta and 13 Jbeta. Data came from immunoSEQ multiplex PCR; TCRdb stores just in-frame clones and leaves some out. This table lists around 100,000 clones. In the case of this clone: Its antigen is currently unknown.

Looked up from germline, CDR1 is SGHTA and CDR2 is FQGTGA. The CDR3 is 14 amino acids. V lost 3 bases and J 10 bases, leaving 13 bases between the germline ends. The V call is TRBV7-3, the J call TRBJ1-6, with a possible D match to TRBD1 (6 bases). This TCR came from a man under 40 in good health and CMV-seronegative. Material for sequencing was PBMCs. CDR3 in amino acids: CASSFGGGDSPLHF. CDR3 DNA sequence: TGTGCCAGCAGCTTCGGTGGGGGCGACTCACCCCTCCACTTT.